This is a list of T cell receptor beta chains from one sample in a study of blood T cell repertoires in COVID-19. TCRdb's copy holds only in-frame clones and misses some; the assay was immunoSEQ multiplex PCR. The data hold around 87,000 clones, with around four fifths observed a single time. The sequenced sample consisted of peripheral blood. The receptors were sampled from a human donor in a cohort sampled during active COVID-19. The CDR3 runs from the conserved cysteine through the conserved F or W. Fields, in order: J gene, clone size, V gene, CDR3 protein. Not all rows give a size; the values are once, few, many and, for expanded clones, a class.

>TRBJ2-3|-|TRBV6-5
CASSYRAGGPDTQYF
>TRBJ2-7|-|TRBV5-6
CASSSDRYEQYF
>TRBJ1-5|-|TRBV15
CATSSGDRGLQPQHF
>TRBJ2-2|-|TRBV19
CASSTEDRGREGELFF
>TRBJ2-7|once|TRBV28
CASSPAGTGINEQYF
>TRBJ2-7|-|TRBV6-5
CASSRQGGEQYF
>TRBJ2-1|-|TRBV29-1
CSVEGQAYNEQFF
>TRBJ2-3|-|TRBV5-1
CASSSGHHTDTQYF
>TRBJ1-1|once|TRBV5-1
CASSQTQGRTEAFF
>TRBJ2-7|-|TRBV7-2
CASSLLPTYEQYF
>TRBJ2-1|few|TRBV5-1
CASSLVAISYNEQFF
>TRBJ2-7|-|TRBV28
CASSSSGQAYEQYF
>TRBJ2-7|-|TRBV6-5
CASSQGLGIYEQYF
>TRBJ1-6|-|TRBV20-1
CSASIRANSYNSPLHF
>TRBJ1-5|-|TRBV5-8
CASIPRGRVIQPQHF
>TRBJ2-1|-|TRBV19
CASMGRSYNEQFF
>TRBJ2-5|-|TRBV25-1
CASSETGLRTQYF
>TRBJ1-1|-|TRBV2
CASSSQGWNTEAFF
>TRBJ2-6|-|TRBV28
CASRGQGGAGSGANVLTF
>TRBJ2-1|-|TRBV10-3
CAISEGGARRPNEQFF
>TRBJ2-7|-|TRBV21-1
CASTNETGDYEQYF
>TRBJ2-7|-|TRBV27
CASSSYGGTGNYEQYF
>TRBJ1-2|-|TRBV6-5
CASSSSANYGYTF
>TRBJ1-2|-|TRBV28
CASRGTGRNYGYTF
>TRBJ2-1|-|TRBV6-4
CASSRETYNEQFF
>TRBJ1-1|many|TRBV6-2/TRBV6-3
CASSRPTGKGEAFF
>TRBJ2-3|-|TRBV24-1
CATSPGLAGRSADTQYF
>TRBJ1-2|-|TRBV3-1/TRBV3-2
CASSLTVYGYTF
>TRBJ2-7|-|TRBV15
CATSRDFPGEQYF
>TRBJ2-5|-|TRBV14
CASSQVRVRETQYF
>TRBJ1-2|once|TRBV2
CASKEGQGFYGYTF
>TRBJ2-1|-|TRBV20-1
CSAPQAEQFF
>TRBJ2-1|-|TRBV19
CASSIALRETYNEQFF
>TRBJ1-1|-|TRBV7-2
CASSSSWGGYTEAFF
>TRBJ1-1|-|TRBV30
CAWSGQGRVKAFF
>TRBJ1-2|-|TRBV28
CASSFMGLYGYTF
>TRBJ1-1|-|TRBV19
CASSMWLGRNTEAFF
>TRBJ2-3|-|TRBV10-3
CAISEGQGEADTQYF
>TRBJ2-7|-|TRBV2
CASSEFDGGVASF